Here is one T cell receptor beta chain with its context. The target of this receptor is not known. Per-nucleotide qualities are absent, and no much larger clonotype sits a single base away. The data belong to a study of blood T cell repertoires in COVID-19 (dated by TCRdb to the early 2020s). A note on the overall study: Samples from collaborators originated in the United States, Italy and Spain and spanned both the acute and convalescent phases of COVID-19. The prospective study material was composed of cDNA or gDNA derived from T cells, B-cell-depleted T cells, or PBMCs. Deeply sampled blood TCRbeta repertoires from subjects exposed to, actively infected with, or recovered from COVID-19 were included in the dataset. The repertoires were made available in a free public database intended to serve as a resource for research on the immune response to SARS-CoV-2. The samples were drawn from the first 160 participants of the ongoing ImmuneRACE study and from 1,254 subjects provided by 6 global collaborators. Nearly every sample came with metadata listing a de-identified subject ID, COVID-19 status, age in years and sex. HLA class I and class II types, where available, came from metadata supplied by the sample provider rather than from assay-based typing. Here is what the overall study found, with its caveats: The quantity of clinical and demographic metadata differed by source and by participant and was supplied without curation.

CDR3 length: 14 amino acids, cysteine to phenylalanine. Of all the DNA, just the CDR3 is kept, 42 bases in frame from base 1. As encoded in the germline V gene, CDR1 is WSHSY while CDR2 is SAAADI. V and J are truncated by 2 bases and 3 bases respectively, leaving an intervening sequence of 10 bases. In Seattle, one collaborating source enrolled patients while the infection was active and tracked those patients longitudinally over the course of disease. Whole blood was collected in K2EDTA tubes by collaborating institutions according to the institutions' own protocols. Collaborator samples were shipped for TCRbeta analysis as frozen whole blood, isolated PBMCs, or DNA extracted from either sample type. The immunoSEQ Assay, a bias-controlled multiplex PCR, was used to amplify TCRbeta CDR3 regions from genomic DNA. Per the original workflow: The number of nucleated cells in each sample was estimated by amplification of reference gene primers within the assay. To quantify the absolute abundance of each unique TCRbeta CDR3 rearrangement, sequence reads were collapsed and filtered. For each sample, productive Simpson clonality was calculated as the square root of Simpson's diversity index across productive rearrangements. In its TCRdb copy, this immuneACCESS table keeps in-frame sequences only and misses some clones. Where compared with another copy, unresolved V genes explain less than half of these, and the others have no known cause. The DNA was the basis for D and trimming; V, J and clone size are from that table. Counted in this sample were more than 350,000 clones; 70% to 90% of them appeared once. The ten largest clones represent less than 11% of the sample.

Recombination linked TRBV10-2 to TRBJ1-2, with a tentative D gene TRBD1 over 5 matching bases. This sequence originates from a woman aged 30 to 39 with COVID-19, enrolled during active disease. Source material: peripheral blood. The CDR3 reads CASSEGWGDYGYTF. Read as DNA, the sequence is TGCGCCAGCAGTGAGGGGTGGGGGGACTATGGCTACACCTTC.